Described below is a single T cell receptor (beta chain) sequence and its context. Its matching antigen is unknown. Generated by immunoSEQ multiplex PCR, the TCRdb table keeps only in-frame clones and is missing some. The data contain approximately 160,000 clones, around 90% of them seen just once; the ten biggest clones take up about 3%. The data originate from a study of T cell responses to AZD1222 COVID-19 vaccine. Germline V lookup: CDR1 LGHDT, CDR2 YNNKEL (reference sequence). Trimming cost V 2 bases and J 4 bases, with 12 bases left between them. The CDR3 has 15 amino acids. Points from the study as a whole: Spike-specific TCR depth and breadth grew after two AZD1222 doses. Clonal diversity may have been underestimated, and the donors were mostly white British, with more females than males.

The chain recombines TRBV3-1 (or the pseudogene TRBV3-2) with TRBJ2-1; the D is unclear. The receptor's source is an adult in good health. Sequenced here: peripheral blood, sampled on day 0 of AZD1222 vaccination. DNA for the CDR3: TGTGCCAGCAGCCAACGCGGATACCTTTACAATGAGCAGTTCTTC. It is translated as CASSQRGYLYNEQFF.